These 17 T cell receptor beta chains were sequenced from one sample in a study of long-term antiretroviral therapy in people with HIV. With survey level as its setting, the immunoSEQ assay was v3.0. This table comes from immunoSEQ multiplex PCR, and its TCRdb copy is limited to in-frame clones, with some not included. Among approximately 15,000 clones, 90% to 95% were seen once, and the ten largest hold about 8.9%. The sequences come from unsorted PBMCs, collected 0.3 years after starting antiretroviral therapy. These receptors were taken from a man in his 60s with HIV.

The chain carries TRBV5-1 and TRBJ1-1, with D unresolved. The CDR3 spans 14 residues. Looked up from germline, CDR1 is SGHRS and CDR2 is YFSETQ. Trimming cost V 4 bases and J 1 base, with 11 bases left between them. Here the CDR3 reads CASSPIPSNTEAFF. In DNA form, the CDR3 reads TGCGCCAGCAGCCCGATTCCTTCGAACACTGAAGCTTTCTTT.

This chain uses TRBV18 with TRBJ2-5, with a tentative D call TRBD1 (5 bases). Germline V gene sequence: CDR1 KGHSH, CDR2 LQKENI. V was pared by 3 bases and J by 5 bases, with 16 bases between. CDR3 length: 15 amino acids. CDR3 sequence (DNA): TGTGCCAGCTCACCCGGCTGGGGCCCGGAGGAGACCCAGTACTTC. Residues: CASSPGWGPEETQYF.

The chain uses TRBV7-9 and TRBJ2-5; D is ambiguous. The CDR3 covers 12 residues. V was trimmed by 0 bases and J by 3 bases, leaving 2 bases between them. Germline CDR1 reads SEHNR; CDR2 reads FQNEAQ (reference sequence). CDR3 coding DNA: TGTGCCAGCAGCTTAGCGGAAGAGACCCAGTACTTC. Protein product: CASSLAEETQYF.

The chain links TRBV28 to TRBJ2-6; no clear D gene. CDR1 MDHEN and CDR2 SYDVKM come from the germline V gene. Deletions cut 2 bases from V and 0 bases from J, with 11 bases between. This CDR3 spans 17 amino acids. For the CDR3, the DNA is TGTGCCAGCAGTTTACTGCAGATTAGCTCTGGGGCCAACGTCCTGACTTTC. This sequence encodes CASSLLQISSGANVLTF.

In DNA form, the CDR3 reads TGTGCCAGTGACAGGGGTCGGTCCTATGAAAAACTGTTTTTT. Encoded protein: CASDRGRSYEKLFF. The chain is built from TRBV6-5 and TRBJ1-4, with 8 bases matching TRBD1. This CDR3 has 14 residues. V lost 9 bases, J lost 6 bases, and 9 bases stayed unmatched. Per the germline V gene, CDR1 is MNHEY and CDR2 is SVGAGI.

This chain uses TRBV7-8 with TRBJ1-1; unclear D gene. V lost 5 bases, J lost 2 bases, and 18 bases lay in between. This CDR3 region has 16 residues. The germline CDR1 and CDR2 sequences are SGHVS and FQNEAQ. CDR3 nucleotide sequence: TGTGCCAGCAGCACGTCGAGCCTCTACAGTAACACTGAAGCTTTCTTT. Protein product: CASSTSSLYSNTEAFF.

The chain is built from TRBV29-1 and TRBJ1-1, with D tentatively TRBD1 (5 bases). The V end was cut by 6 bases, the J end by 1 base, with 12 bases between. The germline V gene has CDR1 SQVTM and CDR2 ANQGSEA. The CDR3 sequence is 13 residues long. Written as DNA, the CDR3 is TGCAGCGTGTCACCTACAGGGAACACTGAAGCTTTCTTT. Amino acids: CSVSPTGNTEAFF. The variable domain in full, with the rest retrieved from reference TRBV29-1 and TRBJ1-1, is SAVISQKPSRDICQRGTSLTIQCQVDSQVTMMFWYRQQPGQSLTLIATANQGSEATYESGFVIDKFPISRPNLTFSTLTVSNMSPEDSSIYLCSVSPTGNTEAFFGQGTRLTVV.

V and J are TRBV5-4 and TRBJ2-7; 9 bases agree with TRBD2. The V segment lost 4 bases and the J segment 0 bases; nucleotides outside the gene matches: 11. The CDR3 spans 17 residues. CDR1 and CDR2 from the germline V gene are SGHNT and YYREEE (reference sequence). The CDR3 sequence is CASSHRSGGESSYEQYF. The DNA for the CDR3 is TGTGCCAGCAGCCACCGTAGCGGGGGCGAAAGCTCCTACGAGCAGTACTTC.

This rearrangement joins TRBV29-1 to TRBJ2-7; 8 bases are a match to TRBD1. Germline CDR1 is SQVTM and CDR2 is ANQGSEA. V shed 4 bases and J 2 bases; nucleotides not matched to a gene: 16. This CDR3 has 17 amino acids. The chain's CDR3 is CSVGAPLGTGDPYEQYF. CDR3 DNA: TGCAGCGTTGGGGCTCCCCTCGGGACAGGCGATCCCTACGAGCAGTACTTC.

This chain joins TRBV27 and TRBJ2-7, with a possible D match to TRBD1 (6 bases). The germline V gene encodes CDR1 MNHEY and CDR2 SMNVEV (reference sequence). Trimming took 8 bases from V and 0 from J, leaving 14 bases between them. The CDR3 sequence is 14 residues long. CDR3 coding DNA: TGTGCCAGCTCCAGGGGCCAGAGCTCCTACGAGCAGTACTTC. Its translation: CASSRGQSSYEQYF.

This chain uses TRBV9 with TRBJ2-3; D gene uncertain. The CDR3 contains 16 residues. The germline V and J ends were trimmed by 4 bases and 6 bases, with 21 bases remaining between them. CDR1 is SGDLS, CDR2 YYNGEE, per germline. CDR3 sequence reads: CASSPSGGPSRDTQYF. The DNA of the CDR3 is TGTGCCAGCAGCCCCTCAGGCGGTCCATCGCGGGATACGCAGTATTTT.

The rearrangement joins TRBV5-6 to TRBJ2-5; either TRBD1 or TRBD2 may supply D (5 bases each). The CDR3 totals 14 residues. The V end was cut by 3 bases, the J end by 5 bases, with 14 bases between. Looked up from germline, CDR1 is SGHDT and CDR2 is YYEEEE. CDR3 bases: TGTGCCAGCAGCTCCCTAAGGGGCGGGGAGACCCAGTACTTC. Amino acid sequence: CASSSLRGGETQYF.

This sequence joins TRBV18 and TRBJ1-3; D gene ambiguous. The CDR3 is 13 amino acids. V was cut by 2 bases and J by 8 bases, with 10 bases left in between. The germline CDR1 and CDR2 sequences are KGHSH and LQKENI. The DNA for the CDR3 is TGTGCCAGCTCACCAAAGATCGGGGACACCATATATTTT. As protein: CASSPKIGDTIYF. The whole variable domain, remainder taken from reference TRBV18 and TRBJ1-3, is NAGVMQNPRHLVRRRGQEARLRCSPMKGHSHVYWYRQLPEEGLKFMVYLQKENIIDESGMPKERFSAEFPKEGPSILRIQQVVRGDSAAYFCASSPKIGDTIYFGEGSWLTVV.

J is TRBJ1-1 and V is TRBV7-2; no firm D call. Trimming pared 1 base from V and 4 bases from J, leaving 10 bases between. The CDR3 extends over 14 amino acids. Germline V lookup: CDR1 SGHTA, CDR2 FQGNSA. The CDR3 bases are TGTGCCAGCAGCTTAGTCGGCAGCGGCACTGAAGCTTTCTTT. It specifies CASSLVGSGTEAFF. The whole variable domain, remainder taken from reference TRBV7-2 and TRBJ1-1, is GAGVSQSPSNKVTEKGKDVELRCDPISGHTALYWYRQSLGQGLEFLIYFQGNSAPDKSGLPSDRFSAERTGGSVSTLTIQRTQQEDSAVYLCASSLVGSGTEAFFGQGTRLTVV.

The V gene is TRBV4-3, the J gene TRBJ1-2; D is possibly TRBD1 (6 bases). Germline V gives CDR1 LGHNA, CDR2 YSLEER. The V and J ends lost 0 bases and 6 bases respectively, with 23 bases between them. This CDR3 comprises 18 residues. The chain's CDR3 is CASSQDLPNIQGSDGYTF. The CDR3 coding sequence is TGCGCCAGCAGCCAAGATCTTCCAAATATACAGGGTTCGGATGGCTACACCTTC.

The chain has TRBV6-5 and TRBJ1-1; D is unclear. Germline V CDR1 and CDR2: MNHEY, SVGAGI. The CDR3 has 13 residues. Trimming stripped 4 bases from V and 6 bases from J, with 12 bases between. CDR3 sequence: CASSLGRGSEAFF. CDR3 DNA: TGTGCCAGCAGTTTAGGGCGTGGATCTGAAGCTTTCTTT.

This clone was counted between two and nine times. The V gene is TRBV4-1, the J gene TRBJ1-2, with D uncertain. Germline lookup yields CDR1 MGHRA and CDR2 YSYEKL. The CDR3 extends over 15 amino acids. Between the trimmed V and J ends, which lost 0 bases and 4 bases, there was a span of 12 bases. Here the CDR3 DNA reads TGCGCCAGCAGCCAAGATCAAACAATAGGCTATGGCTACACCTTC. This gives the protein CASSQDQTIGYGYTF.